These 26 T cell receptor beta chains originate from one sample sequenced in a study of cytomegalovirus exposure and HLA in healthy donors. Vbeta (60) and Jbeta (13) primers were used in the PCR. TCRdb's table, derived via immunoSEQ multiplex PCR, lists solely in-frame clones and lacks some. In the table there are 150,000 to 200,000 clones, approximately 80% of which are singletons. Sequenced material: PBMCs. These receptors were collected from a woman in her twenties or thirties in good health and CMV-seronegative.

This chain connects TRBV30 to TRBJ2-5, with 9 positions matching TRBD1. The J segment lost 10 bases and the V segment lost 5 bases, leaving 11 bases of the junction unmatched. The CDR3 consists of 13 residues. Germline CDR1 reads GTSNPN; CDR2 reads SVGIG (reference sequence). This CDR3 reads CAWLAGQGRGQYF. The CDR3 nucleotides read TGTGCCTGGCTGGCGGGACAGGGACGTGGCCAGTACTTC.

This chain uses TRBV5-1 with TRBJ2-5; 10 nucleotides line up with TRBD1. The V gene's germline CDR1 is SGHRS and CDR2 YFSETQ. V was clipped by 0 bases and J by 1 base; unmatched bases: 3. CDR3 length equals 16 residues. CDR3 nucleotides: TGCGCCAGCAGCTTGGAGGGACAGGGGCTCCAAGAGACCCAGTACTTC. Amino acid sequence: CASSLEGQGLQETQYF. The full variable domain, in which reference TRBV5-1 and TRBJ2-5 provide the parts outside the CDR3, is KAGVTQTPRYLIKTRGQQVTLSCSPISGHRSVSWYQQTPGQGLQFLFEYFSETQRNKGNFPGRFSGRQFSNSRSEMNVSTLELGDSALYLCASSLEGQGLQETQYFGPGTRLLVL.

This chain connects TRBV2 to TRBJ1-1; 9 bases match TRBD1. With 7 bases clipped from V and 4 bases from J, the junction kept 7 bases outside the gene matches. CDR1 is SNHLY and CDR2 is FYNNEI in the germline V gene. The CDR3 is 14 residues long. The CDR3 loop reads CASTGQGRSTEAFF. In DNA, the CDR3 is TGTGCCAGCACTGGACAGGGGAGAAGCACTGAAGCTTTCTTT.

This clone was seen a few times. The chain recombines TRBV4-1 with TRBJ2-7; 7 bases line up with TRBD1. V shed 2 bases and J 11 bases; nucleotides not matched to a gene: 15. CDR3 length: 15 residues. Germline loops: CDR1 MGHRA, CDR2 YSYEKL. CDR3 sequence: CASSQYAVGTDIEYF. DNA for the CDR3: TGCGCCAGCAGCCAATATGCCGTAGGGACAGATATCGAGTACTTC.

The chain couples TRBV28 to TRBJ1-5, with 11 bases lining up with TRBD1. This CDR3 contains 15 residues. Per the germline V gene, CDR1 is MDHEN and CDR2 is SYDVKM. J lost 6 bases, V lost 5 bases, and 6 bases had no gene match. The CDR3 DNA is TGTGCCAGCAGTCTAGGACAGGGGGCAGGTCAGCCCCAGCATTTT. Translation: CASSLGQGAGQPQHF.

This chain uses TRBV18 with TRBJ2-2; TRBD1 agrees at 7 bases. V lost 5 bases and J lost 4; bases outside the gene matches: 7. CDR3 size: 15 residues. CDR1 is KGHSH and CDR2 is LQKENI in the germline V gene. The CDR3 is CASSAGTVSTGELFF. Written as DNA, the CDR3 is TGTGCCAGCTCAGCCGGGACAGTGAGCACCGGGGAGCTGTTTTTT.

In DNA form, the CDR3 reads TGTGCTAGTGCCTCGGGACAGGGGGTCACCGGGGAGCTGTTTTTT. Its protein product is CASASGQGVTGELFF. The chain carries TRBV12-5 and TRBJ2-2, with 11 bases that match TRBD1. Germline CDR1 LGHNT, CDR2 FRNRAP. The CDR3 is made up of 15 amino acids. Germline trimming cut 7 bases from V and 4 bases from J; bases unmatched to any gene: 5.

The CDR3, as DNA: TGTGCCAGCAGCTCGGGACTAGCGGAACAAGAGACCCAGTACTTC. It yields the protein CASSSGLAEQETQYF. The gene calls are TRBV7-3 and TRBJ2-5; TRBD2 agrees at 11 bases. CDR1 is SGHTA and CDR2 is FQGTGA in the germline V gene. Trimming at V came to 4 bases and at J to 2 bases, leaving 3 bases not matched to a gene. CDR3 size: 15 residues.

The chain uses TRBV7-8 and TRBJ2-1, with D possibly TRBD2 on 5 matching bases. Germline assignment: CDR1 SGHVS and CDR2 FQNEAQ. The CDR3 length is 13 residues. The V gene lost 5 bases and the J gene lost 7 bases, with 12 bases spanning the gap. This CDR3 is CASSPLRRNEQFF. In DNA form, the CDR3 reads TGTGCCAGCAGCCCCCTTAGGAGGAATGAGCAGTTCTTC.

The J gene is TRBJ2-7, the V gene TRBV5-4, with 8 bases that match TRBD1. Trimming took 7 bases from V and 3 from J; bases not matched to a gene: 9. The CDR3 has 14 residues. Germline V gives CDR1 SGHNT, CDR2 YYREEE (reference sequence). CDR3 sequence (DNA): TGTGCCAGCGCCTTAATCGGACAGGGCTACGAGCAGTACTTC. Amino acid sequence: CASALIGQGYEQYF.

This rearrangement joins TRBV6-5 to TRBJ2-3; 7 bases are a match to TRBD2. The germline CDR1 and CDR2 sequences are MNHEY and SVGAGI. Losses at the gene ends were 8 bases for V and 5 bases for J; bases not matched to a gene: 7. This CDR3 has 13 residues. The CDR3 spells CASGLGEGDTQYF. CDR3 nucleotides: TGTGCCAGCGGCTTAGGGGAGGGAGATACGCAGTATTTT.

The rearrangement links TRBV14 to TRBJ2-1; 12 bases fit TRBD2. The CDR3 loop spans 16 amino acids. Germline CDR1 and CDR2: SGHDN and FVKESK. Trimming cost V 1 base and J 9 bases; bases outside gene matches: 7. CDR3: CASSQGLAGVRSEQFF. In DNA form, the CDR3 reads TGTGCCAGCAGCCAAGGACTAGCGGGAGTTCGGAGTGAGCAGTTCTTC.

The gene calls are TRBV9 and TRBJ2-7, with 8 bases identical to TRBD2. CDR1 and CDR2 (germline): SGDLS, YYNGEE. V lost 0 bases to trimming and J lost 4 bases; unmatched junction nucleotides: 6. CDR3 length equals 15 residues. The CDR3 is CASSVGVAGSYEQYF. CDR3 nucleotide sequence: TGTGCCAGCAGCGTAGGGGTAGCGGGGAGTTACGAGCAGTACTTC.

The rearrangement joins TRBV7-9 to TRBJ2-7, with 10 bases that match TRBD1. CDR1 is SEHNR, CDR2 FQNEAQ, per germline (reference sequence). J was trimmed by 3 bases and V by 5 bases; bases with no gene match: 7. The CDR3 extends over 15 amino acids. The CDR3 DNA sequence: TGTGCCAGCAGCCCAACCGGGACAGGGGACTACGAGCAGTACTTC. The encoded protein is CASSPTGTGDYEQYF.

The CDR3 coding sequence is TGTGCCAGTAGTATAGAGAAGAGTTCTGGGGCCAACGTCCTGACTTTC. Encoded protein: CASSIEKSSGANVLTF. The chain carries TRBV19 and TRBJ2-6; D remains unclear. Trimming cost V 0 bases and J 1 base, with 7 bases left between them. Germline values: CDR1 LNHDA, CDR2 SQIVND (reference sequence). The CDR3 consists of 16 residues.

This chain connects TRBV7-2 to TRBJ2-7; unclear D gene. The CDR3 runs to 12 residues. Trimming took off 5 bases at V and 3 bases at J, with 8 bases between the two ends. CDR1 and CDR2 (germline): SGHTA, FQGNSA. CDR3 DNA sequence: TGTGCCAGCAGCAGGAGTCGCTACGAGCAGTACTTC. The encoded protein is CASSRSRYEQYF.

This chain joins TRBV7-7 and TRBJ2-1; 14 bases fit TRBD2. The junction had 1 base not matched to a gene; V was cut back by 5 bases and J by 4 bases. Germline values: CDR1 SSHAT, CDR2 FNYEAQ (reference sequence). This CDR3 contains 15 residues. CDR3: CASSRLAGGYNEQFF. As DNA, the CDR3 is TGTGCCAGCAGCCGACTAGCGGGGGGGTACAATGAGCAGTTCTTC.

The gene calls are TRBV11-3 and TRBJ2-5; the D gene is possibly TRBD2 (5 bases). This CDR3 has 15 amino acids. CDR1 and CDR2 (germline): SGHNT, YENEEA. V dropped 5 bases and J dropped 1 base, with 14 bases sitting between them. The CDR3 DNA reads TGTGCCAGCAGCATGACGGGGTCGGTCCAAGAGACCCAGTACTTC. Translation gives CASSMTGSVQETQYF. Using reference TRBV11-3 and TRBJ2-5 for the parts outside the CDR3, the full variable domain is EAGVVQSPRYKIIEKKQPVAFWCNPISGHNTLYWYLQNLGQGPELLIRYENEEAVDDSQLPKDRFSAERLKGVDSTLKIQPAELGDSAVYLCASSMTGSVQETQYFGPGTRLLVL.

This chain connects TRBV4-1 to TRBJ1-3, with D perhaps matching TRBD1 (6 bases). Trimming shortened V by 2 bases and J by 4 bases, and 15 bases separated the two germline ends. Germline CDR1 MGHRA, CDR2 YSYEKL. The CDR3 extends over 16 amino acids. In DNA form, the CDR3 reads TGCGCCAGCAGCCAACCCCGGGGGGCAAGGGGAAACACCATATATTTT. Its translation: CASSQPRGARGNTIYF.

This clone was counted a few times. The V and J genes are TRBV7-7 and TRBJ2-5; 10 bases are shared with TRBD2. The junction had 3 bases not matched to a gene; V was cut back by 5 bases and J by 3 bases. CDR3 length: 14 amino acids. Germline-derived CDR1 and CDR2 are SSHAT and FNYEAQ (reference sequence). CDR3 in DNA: TGTGCCAGCAGCCCTAGCGGGGGTAAAGAGACCCAGTACTTC. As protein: CASSPSGGKETQYF.

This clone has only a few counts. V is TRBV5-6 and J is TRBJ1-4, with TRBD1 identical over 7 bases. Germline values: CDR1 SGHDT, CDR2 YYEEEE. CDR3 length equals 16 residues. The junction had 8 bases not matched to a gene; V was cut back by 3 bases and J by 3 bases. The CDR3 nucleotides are TGTGCCAGCAGCTCGACAGGGCAAACTTCTAATGAAAAACTGTTTTTT. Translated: CASSSTGQTSNEKLFF.

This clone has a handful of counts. CDR3: CSVSDRGDQPQHF. The CDR3 nucleotides read TGCAGCGTATCGGACAGGGGGGATCAGCCCCAGCATTTT. The V and J genes are TRBV29-1 and TRBJ1-5; 10 bases align to TRBD1. Germline CDR1 SQVTM, CDR2 ANQGSEA. This CDR3 contains 13 residues. Trimming at V came to 6 bases and at J to 5 bases, leaving 4 bases not matched to a gene.

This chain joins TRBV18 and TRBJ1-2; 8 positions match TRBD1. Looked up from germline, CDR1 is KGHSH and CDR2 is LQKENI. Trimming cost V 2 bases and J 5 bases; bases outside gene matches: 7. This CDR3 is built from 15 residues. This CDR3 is CASSPGGQGGYGYTF. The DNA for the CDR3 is TGTGCCAGCTCACCAGGAGGACAGGGAGGGTATGGCTACACCTTC.

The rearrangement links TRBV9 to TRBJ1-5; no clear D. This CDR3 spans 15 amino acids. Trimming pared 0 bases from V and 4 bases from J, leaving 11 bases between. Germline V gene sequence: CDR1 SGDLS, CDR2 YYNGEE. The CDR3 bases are TGTGCCAGCAGCGTAGATGCCACACCTAATCAGCCCCAGCATTTT. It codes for CASSVDATPNQPQHF.

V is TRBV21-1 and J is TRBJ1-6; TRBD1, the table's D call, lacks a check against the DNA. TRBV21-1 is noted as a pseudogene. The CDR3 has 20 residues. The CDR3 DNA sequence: TGTGCCAGCAGCAAAGAATTAGGCGACAGGGCCTGGGACTATAATTCACCCCTCCACTTT. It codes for CASSKELGDRAWDYNSPLHF.

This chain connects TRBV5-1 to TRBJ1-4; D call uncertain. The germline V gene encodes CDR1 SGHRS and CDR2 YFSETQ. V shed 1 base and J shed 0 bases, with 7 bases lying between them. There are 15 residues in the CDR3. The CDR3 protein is CASSLTAATNEKLFF. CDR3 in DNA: TGCGCCAGCAGCTTGACAGCTGCAACTAATGAAAAACTGTTTTTT. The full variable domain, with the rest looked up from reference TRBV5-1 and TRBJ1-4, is KAGVTQTPRYLIKTRGQQVTLSCSPISGHRSVSWYQQTPGQGLQFLFEYFSETQRNKGNFPGRFSGRQFSNSRSEMNVSTLELGDSALYLCASSLTAATNEKLFFGSGTQLSVL.